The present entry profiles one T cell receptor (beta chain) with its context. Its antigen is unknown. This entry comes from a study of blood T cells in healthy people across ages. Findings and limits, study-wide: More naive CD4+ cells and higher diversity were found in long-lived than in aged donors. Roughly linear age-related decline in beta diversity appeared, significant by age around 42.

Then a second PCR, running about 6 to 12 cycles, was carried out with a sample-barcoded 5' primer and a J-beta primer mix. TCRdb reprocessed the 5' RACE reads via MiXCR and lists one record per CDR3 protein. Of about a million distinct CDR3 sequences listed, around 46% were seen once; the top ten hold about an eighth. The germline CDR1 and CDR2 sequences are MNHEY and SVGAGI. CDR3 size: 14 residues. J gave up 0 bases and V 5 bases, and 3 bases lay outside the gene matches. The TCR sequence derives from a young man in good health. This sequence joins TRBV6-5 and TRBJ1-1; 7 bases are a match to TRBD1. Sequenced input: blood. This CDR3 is CASSQDRMNTEAFF. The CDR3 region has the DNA TGTGCCAGCAGTCAGGACAGGATGAACACTGAAGCTTTCTTT.